This T cell receptor beta chain was sequenced during a study of T cells after yellow fever vaccination. About the research overall: Any fraction with a low cell number was prepared using SMART-Seq v4 Ultra Low Input. Broader study findings: Abundant clonotypes from the bulk population could have been carried over as contaminants into FACS-sorted repertoires.

CDR1 KGHDR and CDR2 SFDVKD come from the germline V gene. V gave up 3 bases and J gave up 5 bases, with 15 bases separating them. This CDR3 comprises 15 residues. They built TCR cDNA with 5'RACE template switching, a step that put in a universal primer site and UMIs. TCRdb reprocessed the 5' RACE reads with MiXCR, giving one entry per CDR3 protein. The data hold 500,000 to 650,000 distinct CDR3 sequences, with about a sixth observed a single time. A remark on this clonotype: Its antigen is not known.

The sequenced sample was PBMCs, obtained around 5 days after the first yellow fever vaccination. The source is a man aged 18 to 29 who received the YFV17D yellow fever vaccine. The V and J genes are TRBV24-1 and TRBJ2-5; the D gene could be TRBD1 or TRBD2 (5 bases each). The CDR3 nucleotides are TGTGCCACCAGTGATGAGGGGCAGGGACGGGAGACCCAGTACTTC. Translating gives CATSDEGQGRETQYF.